This is a list of T cell receptor beta chains from one sample in a study of T cell repertoires in cytomegalovirus infection. TCRdb passed the reads through MiXCR, listing each CDR3 protein once. The data contain roughly 630,000 distinct CDR3 sequences, 20% to 25% of them singletons. Sequencing was done on a sample of CD8+ T cells from PBMCs. The receptors were gathered from a human donor in good health (CMV status not recorded). Some clones in this sample may be carry-over from other donors' samples. Each CDR3 is given with its conserved first and last residue. A D gene is named only where the DNA matches it firmly. Some rows mark clone size as missing; the rest say once, few, many or name a class of expanded clone.

D: TRBD1
J: TRBJ1-5
V: TRBV20-1
length: 15
size: -
CDR3: CSAAEIGGGGQPQHF
DNA: TGCAGTGCTGCAGAGATAGGAGGGGGCGGCCAGCCCCAGCATTTT

D: -
J: TRBJ2-1
V: TRBV14
length: 13
size: many
CDR3: CASRKSRGDEQFF
DNA: TGTGCCAGCAGAAAGAGTCGGGGAGATGAGCAGTTCTTC

D: TRBD2
J: TRBJ2-5
V: TRBV7-8
length: 15
size: -
CDR3: CASSLQRGGLETQYF
DNA: TGTGCCAGCAGCTTACAGCGGGGGGGCCTAGAGACCCAGTACTTC

D: -
J: TRBJ2-5
V: TRBV7-2
length: 14
size: -
CDR3: CASIPGPVFETQYF
DNA: TGTGCCAGCATCCCGGGACCAGTTTTTGAGACCCAGTACTTC

D: TRBD2
J: TRBJ2-3
V: TRBV20-1
length: 15
size: few
CDR3: CSAFRLAGGPDTQYF
DNA: TGCAGTGCTTTCCGACTAGCGGGGGGGCCGGATACGCAGTATTTT

D: -
J: TRBJ2-2
V: TRBV11-3
length: 15
size: -
CDR3: CASSLGFANTGELFF
DNA: TGTGCCAGCAGCTTGGGGTTTGCGAACACCGGGGAGCTGTTTTTT

D: -
J: TRBJ1-6
V: TRBV6-5
length: 16
size: -
CDR3: CASRFIGNSYNSPLHF
DNA: TGTGCCAGCCGTTTTATCGGCAATTCCTATAATTCACCCCTCCACTTT

D: TRBD1
J: TRBJ2-7
V: TRBV2
length: 14
size: few
CDR3: CASSGGQSSYEQYF
DNA: TGTGCCAGCAGTGGGGGACAGTCTTCCTACGAGCAGTACTTC

D: -
J: TRBJ1-1
V: TRBV19
length: 13
size: few
CDR3: CASQRDENTEAFF
DNA: TGTGCCAGCCAACGGGACGAAAACACTGAAGCTTTCTTT

D: -
J: TRBJ1-1
V: TRBV12-3/TRBV12-4
length: 13
size: many
CDR3: CASSFLREGEAFF
DNA: TGTGCCAGCAGTTTCCTCAGGGAGGGTGAAGCTTTCTTT

D: -
J: TRBJ2-1
V: TRBV6-1
length: 11
size: -
CDR3: CASTRMDEQFF
DNA: TGTGCCAGCACCCGTATGGATGAGCAGTTCTTC

D: TRBD1
J: TRBJ2-1
V: TRBV7-3
length: 19
size: few
CDR3: CASSLVGQGIGDGYNEQFF
DNA: TGTGCCAGCAGCTTAGTGGGACAGGGTATCGGGGATGGTTACAATGAGCAGTTCTTC

D: TRBD2
J: TRBJ2-7
V: TRBV5-1
length: 15
size: many
CDR3: CASSSGGTSGNEQYF
DNA: TGCGCCAGCAGCTCGGGGGGGACTAGCGGCAACGAGCAGTACTTC

D: -
J: TRBJ2-5
V: TRBV28
length: 11
size: many
CDR3: CASSLRETQYF
DNA: TGTGCCAGCAGCTTACGGGAGACCCAGTACTTC

D: -
J: TRBJ2-5
V: TRBV7-9
length: 13
size: many
CDR3: CASSLAYQETQYF
DNA: TGTGCCAGCAGCTTAGCATACCAAGAGACCCAGTACTTC

D: TRBD1
J: TRBJ1-4
V: TRBV27
length: 14
size: -
CDR3: CASTTGTGHEKLFF
DNA: TGTGCCAGCACCACCGGGACAGGGCATGAAAAACTGTTTTTT

D: -
J: TRBJ2-3
V: TRBV28
length: 15
size: -
CDR3: CASSSSDSATDTQYF
DNA: TGTGCCAGCAGTTCCTCCGACAGCGCCACAGATACGCAGTATTTT

D: TRBD2
J: TRBJ2-3
V: TRBV7-2
length: 16
size: few
CDR3: CASSLPGLRGGDTQYF
DNA: TGTGCCAGCAGCTTACCCGGACTACGCGGGGGAGATACGCAGTATTTT

D: -
J: TRBJ2-1
V: TRBV5-1
length: 15
size: many
CDR3: CASSLYGDKGNEQFF
DNA: TGCGCCAGCAGCCTCTATGGGGACAAAGGCAATGAGCAGTTCTTC

D: -
J: TRBJ2-3
V: TRBV7-9
length: 13
size: -
CDR3: CASSFRTDDTQYF
DNA: TGTGCCAGCAGCTTTCGGACTGACGATACGCAGTATTTT

D: -
J: TRBJ2-1
V: TRBV7-8
length: 18
size: few
CDR3: CASSLVGDIRLTYNEQFF
DNA: TGTGCCAGCAGCTTAGTGGGGGATATTAGATTAACCTACAATGAGCAGTTCTTC